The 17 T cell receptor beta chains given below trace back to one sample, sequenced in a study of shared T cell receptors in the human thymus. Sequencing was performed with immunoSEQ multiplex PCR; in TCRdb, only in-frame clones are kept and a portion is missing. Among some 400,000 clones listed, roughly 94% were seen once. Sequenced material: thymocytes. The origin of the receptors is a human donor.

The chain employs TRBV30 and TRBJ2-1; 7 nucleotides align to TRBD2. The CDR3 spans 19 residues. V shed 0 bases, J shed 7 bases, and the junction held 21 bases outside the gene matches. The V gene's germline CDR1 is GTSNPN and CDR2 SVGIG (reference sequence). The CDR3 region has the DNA TGTGCCTGGAGTGTACAAACAAGCGGGGAGGACGGGAAGGTAAATGAGCAGTTCTTC. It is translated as CAWSVQTSGEDGKVNEQFF.

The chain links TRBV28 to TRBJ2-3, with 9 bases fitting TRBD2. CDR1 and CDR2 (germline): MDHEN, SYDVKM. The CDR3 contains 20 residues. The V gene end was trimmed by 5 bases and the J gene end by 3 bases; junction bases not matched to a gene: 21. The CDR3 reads CASSPTAAGGSFRGTDTQYF. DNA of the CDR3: TGTGCCAGCAGTCCCACGGCAGCGGGAGGCTCTTTTCGGGGGACAGATACGCAGTATTTT.

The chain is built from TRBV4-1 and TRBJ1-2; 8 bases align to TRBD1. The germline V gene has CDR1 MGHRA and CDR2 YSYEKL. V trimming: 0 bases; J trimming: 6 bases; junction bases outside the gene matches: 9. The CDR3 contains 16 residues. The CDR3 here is CASSQDRQDRADGYTF. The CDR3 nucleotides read TGCGCCAGCAGCCAAGACCGACAGGACAGGGCGGATGGCTACACCTTC.

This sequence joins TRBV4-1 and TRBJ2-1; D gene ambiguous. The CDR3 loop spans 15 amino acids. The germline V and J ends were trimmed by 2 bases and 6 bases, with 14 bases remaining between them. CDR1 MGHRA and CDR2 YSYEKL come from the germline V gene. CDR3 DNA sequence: TGCGCCAGCAGCCAATTTGATTCGGAAGGCAATGAGCAGTTCTTC. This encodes CASSQFDSEGNEQFF.

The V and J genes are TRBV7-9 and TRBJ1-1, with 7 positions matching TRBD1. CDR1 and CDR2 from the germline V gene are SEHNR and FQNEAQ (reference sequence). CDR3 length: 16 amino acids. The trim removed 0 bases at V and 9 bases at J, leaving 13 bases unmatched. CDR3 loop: CASSLARGLPRGQAFF. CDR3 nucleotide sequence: TGTGCCAGCAGCTTAGCGAGGGGGCTACCTCGAGGCCAAGCTTTCTTT.

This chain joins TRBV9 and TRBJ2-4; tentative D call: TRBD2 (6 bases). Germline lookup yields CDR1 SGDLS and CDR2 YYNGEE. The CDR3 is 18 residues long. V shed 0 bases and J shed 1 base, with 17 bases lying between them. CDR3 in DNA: TGTGCCAGCAGCGTAGAGGGGACTGCGGGACGGGCCAAAAACATTCAGTACTTC. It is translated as CASSVEGTAGRAKNIQYF.

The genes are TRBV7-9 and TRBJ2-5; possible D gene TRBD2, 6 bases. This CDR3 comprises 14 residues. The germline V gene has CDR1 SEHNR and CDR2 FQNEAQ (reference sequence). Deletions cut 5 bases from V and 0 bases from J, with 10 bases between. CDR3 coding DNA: TGTGCCAGCAGCCGTAGCGGTAACCAAGAGACCCAGTACTTC. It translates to CASSRSGNQETQYF. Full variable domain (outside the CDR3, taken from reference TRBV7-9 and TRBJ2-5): DTGVSQNPRHKITKRGQNVTFRCDPISEHNRLYWYRQTLGQGPEFLTYFQNEAQLEKSRLLSDRFSAERPKGSFSTLEIQRTEQGDSAMYLCASSRSGNQETQYFGPGTRLLVL.

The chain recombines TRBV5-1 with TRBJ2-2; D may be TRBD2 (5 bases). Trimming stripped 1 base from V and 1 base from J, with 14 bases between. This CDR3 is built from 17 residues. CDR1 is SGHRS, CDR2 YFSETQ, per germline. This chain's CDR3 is CASSLHLRGGNTGELFF. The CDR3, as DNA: TGCGCCAGCAGCTTGCATCTTCGGGGTGGGAACACCGGGGAGCTGTTTTTT.

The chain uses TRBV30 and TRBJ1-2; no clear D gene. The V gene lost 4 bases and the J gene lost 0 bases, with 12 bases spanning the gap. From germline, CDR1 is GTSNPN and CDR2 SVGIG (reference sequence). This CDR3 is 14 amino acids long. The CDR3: CAWIRGSANYGYTF. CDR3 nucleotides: TGTGCCTGGATTCGCGGGTCGGCTAACTATGGCTACACCTTC.

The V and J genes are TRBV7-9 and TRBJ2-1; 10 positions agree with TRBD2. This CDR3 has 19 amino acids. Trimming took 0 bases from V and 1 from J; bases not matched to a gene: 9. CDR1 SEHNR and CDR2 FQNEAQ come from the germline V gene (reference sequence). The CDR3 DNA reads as TGTGCCAGCAGCTTAGCGGCCGGACTAGCGGTTTTGTCCTACAATGAGCAGTTCTTC. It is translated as CASSLAAGLAVLSYNEQFF.

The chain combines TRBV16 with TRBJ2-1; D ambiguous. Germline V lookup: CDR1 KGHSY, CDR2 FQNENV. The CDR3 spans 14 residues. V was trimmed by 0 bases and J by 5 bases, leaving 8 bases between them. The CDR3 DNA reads TGTGCCAGCAGCCAATCGATCGTGGACAATGAGCAGTTCTTC. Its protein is CASSQSIVDNEQFF.

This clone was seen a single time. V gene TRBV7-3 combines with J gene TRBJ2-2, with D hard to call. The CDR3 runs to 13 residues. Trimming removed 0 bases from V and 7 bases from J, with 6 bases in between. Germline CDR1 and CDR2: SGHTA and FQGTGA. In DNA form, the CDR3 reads TGTGCCAGCAGCTTAACGAAATACGGGGAGCTGTTTTTT. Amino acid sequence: CASSLTKYGELFF.

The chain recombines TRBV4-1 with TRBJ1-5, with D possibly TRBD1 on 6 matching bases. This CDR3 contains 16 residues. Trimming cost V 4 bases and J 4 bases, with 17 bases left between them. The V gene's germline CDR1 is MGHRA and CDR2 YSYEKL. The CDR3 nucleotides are TGCGCCAGCAGCCTATACGGTACGAGGGGGAATCAGCCCCAGCATTTT. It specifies CASSLYGTRGNQPQHF.

The CDR3 bases are TGTGCCAGCAAGGAGGAAGCCAAAAACATTCAGTACTTC. Its translation is CASKEEAKNIQYF. The genes are TRBV28 and TRBJ2-4; D possibly corresponds to TRBD2 (5 bases). Germline CDR1 reads MDHEN; CDR2 reads SYDVKM. Deletions cut 7 bases from V and 0 bases from J, with 7 bases between. The CDR3 covers 13 residues.

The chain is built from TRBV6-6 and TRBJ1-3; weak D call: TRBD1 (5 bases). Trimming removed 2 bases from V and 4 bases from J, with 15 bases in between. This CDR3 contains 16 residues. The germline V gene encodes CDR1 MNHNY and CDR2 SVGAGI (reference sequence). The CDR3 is CASSYTIGAAGNTIYF. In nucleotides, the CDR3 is TGTGCCAGCAGTTACACCATCGGGGCAGCCGGAAACACCATATATTTT.

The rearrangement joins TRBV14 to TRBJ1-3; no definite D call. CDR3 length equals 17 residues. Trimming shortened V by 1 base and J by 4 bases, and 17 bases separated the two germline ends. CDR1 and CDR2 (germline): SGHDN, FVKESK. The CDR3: CASSQGDPDQTGNTIYF. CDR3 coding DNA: TGTGCCAGCAGCCAAGGAGACCCTGACCAGACCGGAAACACCATATATTTT.

The CDR3: CASSLLSGSPGTDTQYF. As DNA, the CDR3 is TGTGCCAGCAGCTTGTTGAGCGGGAGCCCGGGCACAGATACGCAGTATTTT. The genes are TRBV5-4 and TRBJ2-3; 8 nucleotides align to TRBD2. J gave up 1 base and V 1 base, and 8 bases lay outside the gene matches. CDR1 is SGHNT, CDR2 YYREEE, per germline (reference sequence). The CDR3 spans 17 residues.